This entry concerns a single TCR beta chain. Antigen: not known. Trimming left V 3 bases short and J 4 bases short, with 13 bases between. From germline, CDR1 is GTSNPN and CDR2 SVGIG (reference sequence). The CDR3 runs 14 residues. These data come from a study of OX40 agonist ivuxolimab in advanced cancers. Method: immunoSEQ multiplex PCR; TCRdb's copy keeps in-frame clones and lacks some. The sample lists 30,000 or so clones; 70% to 85% were seen once. Findings of the study overall: Dosing at 0.1 to 3.0 mg/kg was accompanied by clonal expansion of CD4+ and CD8+ blood T cells by week 6.

The TCR sequence derives from an adult with an advanced solid tumor such as melanoma, head and neck, liver or kidney cancer. The source was CD4+ or CD8+ T cells sorted from blood, collected in a trial of the OX40 agonist ivuxolimab. The chain links TRBV30 to TRBJ1-5; D gene uncertain. DNA for the CDR3: TGTGCCTGGAGCCTAAGAGGATTAAATCAGCCCCAGCATTTT. This codes for CAWSLRGLNQPQHF. Drawing the rest from reference TRBV30 and TRBJ1-5, the complete variable domain is SQTIHQWPATLVQPVGSPLSLECTVEGTSNPNLYWYRQAAGRGLQLLFYSVGIGQISSEVPQNLSASRPQDRQFILSSKKLLLSDSGFYLCAWSLRGLNQPQHFGDGTRLSIL.